One and the same sample provided the 5 T cell receptor beta chains below, sequenced in a study of regulatory T cells in long-lasting Graves disease. Building of the TCR beta libraries involved iRepertoire HTBI primers and Arm-PCR of CDR3 regions. One entry per CDR3 protein, called by TCRdb with MiXCR from the multiplex PCR reads. Among about 460,000 distinct CDR3 sequences listed, roughly 23% were seen once. Time point denoted: persistent/refractory GD, antithyroid drugs over 5 years with positive TRAb. The TCR library was prepared using RNA isolated from PBMCs. The source was peripheral blood mononuclear cells (PBMCs), collected when the disease was refractory, from a patient treated with antithyroid drugs. These receptors all stem from a female donor with Graves disease.

In regard to this clonotype: One base away lies a much larger clone, so this may be a sequencing read error. The chain uses TRBV6-1 and TRBJ2-5; 8 positions match TRBD2. V lost 0 bases and J lost 9; bases outside the gene matches: 9. Germline V gene sequence: CDR1 MNHNS, CDR2 SASEGT. The CDR3 spans 15 residues. The CDR3 is CASSEAKREFEAQYF. The CDR3 DNA reads as TGTGCCAGCAGTGAAGCGAAGCGGGAGTTCGAGGCCCAGTACTTC.

This clonotype has ten or more counts. In DNA form, the CDR3 reads TGTGCCAGCACGCGGGTACGAGAAAAACTGTTTTTT. Translation gives CASTRVREKLFF. The chain has TRBV28 and TRBJ1-4; D is unresolved. Looked up from germline, CDR1 is MDHEN and CDR2 is SYDVKM. V gave up 7 bases and J gave up 8 bases, with 11 bases separating them. The CDR3 loop spans 12 amino acids.

The CDR3 DNA reads as TGTGCCAGCAGTTACAGGGCCACAGATACGCAGTATTTT. Translating it yields CASSYRATDTQYF. The rearrangement joins TRBV6-5 to TRBJ2-3; D gene ambiguous. With 2 bases removed from V and 2 bases from J, the gap between germline ends came to 5 bases. This CDR3 region has 13 residues. From germline, CDR1 is MNHEY and CDR2 SVGAGI.

The CDR3 DNA reads TGTGCCAGCAGCTCGACCCCGACAGGGATCACTGAAGCTTTCTTT. As protein: CASSSTPTGITEAFF. The genes are TRBV13 and TRBJ1-1; TRBD1 agrees at 7 bases. Germline V lookup: CDR1 PRHDT, CDR2 FYEKMQ (reference sequence). The V gene end was trimmed by 4 bases and the J gene end by 4 bases; junction bases not matched to a gene: 9. The CDR3 is 15 amino acids.

The chain couples TRBV12-3 or TRBV12-4 to TRBJ1-2; TRBD1 matches 8 bases. This CDR3 is built from 14 residues. The junction had 8 bases not matched to a gene; V was cut back by 3 bases and J by 8 bases. The CDR3 loop reads CASSFDRGRGGYTF. CDR3 nucleotides: TGTGCCAGCAGTTTCGACAGGGGAAGGGGCGGCTACACCTTC.